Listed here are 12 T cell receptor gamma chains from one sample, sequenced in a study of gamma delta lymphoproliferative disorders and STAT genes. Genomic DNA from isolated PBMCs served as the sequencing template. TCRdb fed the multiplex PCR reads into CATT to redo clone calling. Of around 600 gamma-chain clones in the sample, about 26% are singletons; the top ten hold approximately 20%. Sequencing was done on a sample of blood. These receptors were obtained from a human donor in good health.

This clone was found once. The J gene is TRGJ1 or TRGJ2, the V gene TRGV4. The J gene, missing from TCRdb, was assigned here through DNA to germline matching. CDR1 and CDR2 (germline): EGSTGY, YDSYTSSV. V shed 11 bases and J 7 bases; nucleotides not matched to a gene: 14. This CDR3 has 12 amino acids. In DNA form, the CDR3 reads TGTGCCAAAAGATCCTTAGGGTATAAGAAACTCTTT. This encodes CAKRSLGYKKLF.

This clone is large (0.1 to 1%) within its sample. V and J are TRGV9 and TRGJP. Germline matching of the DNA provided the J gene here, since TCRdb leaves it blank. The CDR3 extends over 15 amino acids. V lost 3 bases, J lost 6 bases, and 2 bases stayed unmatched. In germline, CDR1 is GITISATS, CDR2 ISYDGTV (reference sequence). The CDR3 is CALWEIELGKKIKVF. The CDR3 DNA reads TGTGCCTTGTGGGAGATAGAGTTGGGCAAAAAAATCAAGGTATTT.

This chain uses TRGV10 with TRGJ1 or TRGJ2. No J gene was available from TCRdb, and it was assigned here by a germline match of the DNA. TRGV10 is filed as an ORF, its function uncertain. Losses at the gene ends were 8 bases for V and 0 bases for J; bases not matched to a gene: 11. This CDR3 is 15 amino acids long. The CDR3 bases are TGTGCTGCGTGGGATATTAGCTCGAATTATTATAAGAAACTCTTT. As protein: CAAWDISSNYYKKLF.

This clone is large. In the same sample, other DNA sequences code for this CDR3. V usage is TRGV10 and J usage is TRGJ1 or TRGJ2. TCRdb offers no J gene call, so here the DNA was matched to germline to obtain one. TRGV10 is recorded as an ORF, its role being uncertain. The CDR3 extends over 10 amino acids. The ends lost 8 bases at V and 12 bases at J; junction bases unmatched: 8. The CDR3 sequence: CAAWERMKLF. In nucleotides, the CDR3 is TGTGCTGCGTGGGAGAGGATGAAACTCTTT.

The CDR3 bases are TGTGCCACCTGGGATAGGGGACGGAGGGATTATTATAAGAAACTCTTT. Translated, it gives CATWDRGRRDYYKKLF. J is TRGJ1 or TRGJ2 and V is TRGV8. The J gene was missing in TCRdb and was found by matching the end of the DNA to germline. Germline assignment: CDR1 VENAVY and CDR2 YDSYNSRV. The CDR3 covers 16 residues. The junction had 10 bases not matched to a gene; V was cut back by 0 bases and J by 2 bases.

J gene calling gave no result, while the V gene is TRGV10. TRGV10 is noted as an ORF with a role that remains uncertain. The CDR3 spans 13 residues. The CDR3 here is CAAWDYSQPKTLF. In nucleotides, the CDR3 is TGTGCTGCGTGGGATTATAGTCAACCAAAGACACTCTTT.

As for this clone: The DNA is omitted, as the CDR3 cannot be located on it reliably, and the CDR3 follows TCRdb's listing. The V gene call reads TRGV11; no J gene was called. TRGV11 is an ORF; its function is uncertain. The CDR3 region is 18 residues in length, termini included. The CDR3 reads CACWIRHGGNSLAVEQHF.

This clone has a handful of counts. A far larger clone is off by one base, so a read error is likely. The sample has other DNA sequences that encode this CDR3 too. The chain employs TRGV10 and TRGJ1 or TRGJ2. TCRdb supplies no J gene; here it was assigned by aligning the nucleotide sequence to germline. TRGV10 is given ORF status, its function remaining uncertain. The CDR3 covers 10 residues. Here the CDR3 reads CAAWERMKLF. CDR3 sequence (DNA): TGTGCCGCGTGGGAGAGGATGAAACTCTTT.

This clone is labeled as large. CDR3 nucleotides: TGTGCCACCTGGGACAGGCGGCATTATAAGAAACTCTTT. Protein sequence: CATWDRRHYKKLF. The genes are TRGV3 and TRGJ1 or TRGJ2. The J gene, left out of TCRdb, was set here by checking the DNA against germline. The length of the CDR3 is 13 residues. V gave up 0 bases and J gave up 5 bases; unmatched junction bases: 4. In germline, CDR1 is VTNTFY, CDR2 YDVSTARD (reference sequence).

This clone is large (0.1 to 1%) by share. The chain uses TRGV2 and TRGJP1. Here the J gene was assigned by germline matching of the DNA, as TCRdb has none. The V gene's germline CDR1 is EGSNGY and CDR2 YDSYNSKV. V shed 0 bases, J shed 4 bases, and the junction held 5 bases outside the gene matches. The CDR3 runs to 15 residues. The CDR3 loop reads CATWDGPYTGWFKIF. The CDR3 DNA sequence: TGTGCCACCTGGGACGGGCCTTACACTGGTTGGTTCAAGATATTT.

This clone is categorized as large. The CDR3 spells CATWDGPIPLKLF. CDR3 coding DNA: TGTGCCACCTGGGATGGGCCGATCCCCTTGAAACTCTTT. The V and J genes are TRGV4 and TRGJ1 or TRGJ2. The J gene was not available in TCRdb and was assigned here by matching the DNA to germline segments. In germline, CDR1 is EGSTGY, CDR2 YDSYTSSV. This CDR3 region has 13 residues. The V segment lost 0 bases and the J segment 12 bases; nucleotides outside the gene matches: 11.

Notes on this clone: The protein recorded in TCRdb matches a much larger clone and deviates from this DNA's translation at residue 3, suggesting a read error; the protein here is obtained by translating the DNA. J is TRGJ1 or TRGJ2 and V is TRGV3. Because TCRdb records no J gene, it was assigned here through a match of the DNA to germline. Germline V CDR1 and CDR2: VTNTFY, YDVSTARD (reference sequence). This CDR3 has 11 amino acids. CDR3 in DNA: TGTGCCGCCTGGGACAGGGGTAAGAAACTCTTT. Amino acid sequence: CAAWDRGKKLF.